This T cell receptor beta chain was profiled in a study of identical twins. The V gene end was trimmed by 4 bases and the J gene end by 6 bases; junction bases not matched to a gene: 8. Germline CDR1 and CDR2: DFQATT and SNEGSKA (reference sequence). This CDR3 has 13 residues. This clonotype was seen more than once but under ten times. Using its own MiXCR run on the 5' RACE reads, TCRdb lists one record per CDR3 protein. The table has 1.5 million or so distinct CDR3 sequences, less than 35% seen once. The sequenced material came from cord blood. The gene calls are TRBV20-1 and TRBJ1-2; TRBD1 agrees at 7 bases. The receptor comes from a newborn girl in good health. Here the CDR3 DNA reads TGCAGTGCTACTGAAGAGACAGGGAATGGCTACACCTTC. Translated: CSATEETGNGYTF.